This T cell receptor beta chain comes out of a study of T cell responses to AZD1222 COVID-19 vaccine. On the study more broadly: Pooled together were second doses at about 4 or about 12 weeks. Broader study findings: Spike was spanned by vaccine-associated CD4 TCRs, with dominance at 160-218 and 743-854.

Sequencing used immunoSEQ multiplex PCR; TCRdb keeps in-frame clones, though not all of them. The sample contains under 170,000 clones, 94% of which appear only once. The V gene's germline CDR1 is MNHEY and CDR2 SVGAGI. V lost 4 bases and J lost 9; bases outside the gene matches: 11. The CDR3 consists of 15 residues. Regarding this clone: The antigen is unknown.

The sequencing here drew on peripheral blood, taken on day 0 of AZD1222 vaccination. The TCR comes from an adult in good health. The chain combines TRBV6-5 with TRBJ2-1; 8 bases fit TRBD2. Here the CDR3 reads CASSSLAGGSGEQFF. CDR3 in DNA: TGTGCCAGCAGTTCGCTCGCGGGAGGATCCGGTGAGCAGTTCTTC.